This TCR beta chain was captured in a study of beta chain features in type 1 diabetes. The CDR3 is made up of 17 amino acids. CDR1 and CDR2 (germline): SEHNR, FQNEAQ (reference sequence). The V end was cut by 5 bases, the J end by 2 bases, with 21 bases between. Expressed TCRB transcripts were sequenced, since all the RNA that had been isolated was reverse transcribed. Assay: immunoSEQ multiplex PCR; the TCRdb copy retains only in-frame clones and omits some. This repertoire shows fewer than 550,000 clones, about an eighth found once; its top ten account for approximately 0.045%. The TCR originated in a woman under 30 in good health. The chain links TRBV7-9 to TRBJ1-2, with D unresolved. Source material: naive CD4+ T cells from blood. DNA of the CDR3: TGTGCCAGCAGCCCAGATGTTTACTTTGGACCCAACTATGGCTACACCTTC. Translating gives CASSPDVYFGPNYGYTF.